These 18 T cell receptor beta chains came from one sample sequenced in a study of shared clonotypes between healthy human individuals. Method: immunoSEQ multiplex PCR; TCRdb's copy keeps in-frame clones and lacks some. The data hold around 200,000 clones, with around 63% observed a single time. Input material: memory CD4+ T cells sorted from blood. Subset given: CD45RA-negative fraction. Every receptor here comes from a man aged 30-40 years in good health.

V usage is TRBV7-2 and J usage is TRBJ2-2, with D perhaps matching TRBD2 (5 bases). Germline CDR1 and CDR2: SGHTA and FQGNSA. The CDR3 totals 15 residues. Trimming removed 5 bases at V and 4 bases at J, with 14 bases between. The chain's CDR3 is CASSNTRMLTGELFF. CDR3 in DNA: TGTGCCAGCAGCAACACTAGGATGCTCACCGGGGAGCTGTTTTTT.

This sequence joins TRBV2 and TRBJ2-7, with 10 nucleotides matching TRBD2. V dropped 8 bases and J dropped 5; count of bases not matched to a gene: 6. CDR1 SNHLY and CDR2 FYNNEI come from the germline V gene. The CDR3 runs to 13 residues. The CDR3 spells CASEREGFHEQYF. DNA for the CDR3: TGTGCCAGCGAGCGGGAGGGCTTTCACGAGCAGTACTTC.

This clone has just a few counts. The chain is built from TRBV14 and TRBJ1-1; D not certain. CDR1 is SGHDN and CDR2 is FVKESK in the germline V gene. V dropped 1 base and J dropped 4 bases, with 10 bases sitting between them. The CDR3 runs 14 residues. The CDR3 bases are TGTGCCAGCAGCCAAGCACTAATGGGCACTGAAGCTTTCTTT. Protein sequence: CASSQALMGTEAFF.

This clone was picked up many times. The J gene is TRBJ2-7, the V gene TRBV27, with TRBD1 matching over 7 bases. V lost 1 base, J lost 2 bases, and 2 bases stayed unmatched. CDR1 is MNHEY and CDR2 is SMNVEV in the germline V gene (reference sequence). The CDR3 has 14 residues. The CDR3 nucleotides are TGTGCCAGCAGTTTATGGGACAGACCCTACGAGCAGTACTTC. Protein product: CASSLWDRPYEQYF.

The DNA of the CDR3 is TGCAGCGTTCGCGCCGGACTCACCTATGGCTACACCTTC. Translation: CSVRAGLTYGYTF. The chain combines TRBV29-1 with TRBJ1-2; D remains unclear. This CDR3 has 13 amino acids. V was trimmed by 5 bases and J by 4 bases, leaving 14 bases between them. Germline-derived CDR1 and CDR2 are SQVTM and ANQGSEA. The full variable domain, in which reference TRBV29-1 and TRBJ1-2 provide the parts outside the CDR3, is SAVISQKPSRDICQRGTSLTIQCQVDSQVTMMFWYRQQPGQSLTLIATANQGSEATYESGFVIDKFPISRPNLTFSTLTVSNMSPEDSSIYLCSVRAGLTYGYTFGSGTRLTVV.

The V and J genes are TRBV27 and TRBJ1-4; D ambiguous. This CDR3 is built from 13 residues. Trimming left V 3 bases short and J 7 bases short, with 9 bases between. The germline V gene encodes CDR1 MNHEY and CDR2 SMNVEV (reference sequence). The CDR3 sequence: CASSFGGIEKLFF. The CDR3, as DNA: TGTGCCAGCAGTTTTGGAGGGATTGAAAAACTGTTTTTT.

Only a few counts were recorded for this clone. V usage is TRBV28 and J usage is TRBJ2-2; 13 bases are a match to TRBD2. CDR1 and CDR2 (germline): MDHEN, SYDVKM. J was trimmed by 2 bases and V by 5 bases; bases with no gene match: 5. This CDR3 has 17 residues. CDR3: CASSRPGLAGNTGELFF. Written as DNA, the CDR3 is TGTGCCAGCAGTCGCCCGGGACTAGCGGGAAACACCGGGGAGCTGTTTTTT.

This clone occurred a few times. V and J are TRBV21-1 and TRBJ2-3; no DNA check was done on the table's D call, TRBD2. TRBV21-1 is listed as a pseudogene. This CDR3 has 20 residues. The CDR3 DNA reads TGTGCCAGCAGCAAAGAGGGACTAGCGGGAGGGCAGATAGAGACAGATACGCAGTATTTT. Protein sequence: CASSKEGLAGGQIETDTQYF.

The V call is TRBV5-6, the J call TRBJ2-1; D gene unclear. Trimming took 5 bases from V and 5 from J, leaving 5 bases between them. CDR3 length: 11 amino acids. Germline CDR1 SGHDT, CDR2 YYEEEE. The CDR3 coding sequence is TGTGCCAGCAGGCAGCACAATGAGCAGTTCTTC. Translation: CASRQHNEQFF.

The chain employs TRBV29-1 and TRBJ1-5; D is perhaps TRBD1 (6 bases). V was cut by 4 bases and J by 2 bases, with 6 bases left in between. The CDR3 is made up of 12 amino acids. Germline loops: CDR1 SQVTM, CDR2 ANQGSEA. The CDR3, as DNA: TGCAGCGTTGCAGGGGGCAATCAGCCCCAGCATTTT. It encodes CSVAGGNQPQHF.

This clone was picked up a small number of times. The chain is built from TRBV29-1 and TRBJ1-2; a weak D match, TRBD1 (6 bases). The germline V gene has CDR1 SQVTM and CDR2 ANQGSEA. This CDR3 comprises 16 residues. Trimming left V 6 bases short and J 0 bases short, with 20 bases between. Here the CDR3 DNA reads TGCAGCGTAGTATACGATCAACAGGGCACTAACTATGGCTACACCTTC. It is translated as CSVVYDQQGTNYGYTF.

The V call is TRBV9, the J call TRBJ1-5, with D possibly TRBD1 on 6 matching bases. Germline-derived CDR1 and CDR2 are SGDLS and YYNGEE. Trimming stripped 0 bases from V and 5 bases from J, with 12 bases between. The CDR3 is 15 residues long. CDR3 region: CASSVAGAPDQPQHF. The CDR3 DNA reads TGTGCCAGCAGCGTAGCAGGGGCGCCGGATCAGCCCCAGCATTTT. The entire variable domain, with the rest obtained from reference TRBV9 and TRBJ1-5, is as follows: DSGVTQTPKHLITATGQRVTLRCSPRSGDLSVYWYQQSLDQGLQFLIQYYNGEERAKGNILERFSAQQFPDLHSELNLSSLELGDSALYFCASSVAGAPDQPQHFGDGTRLSIL.

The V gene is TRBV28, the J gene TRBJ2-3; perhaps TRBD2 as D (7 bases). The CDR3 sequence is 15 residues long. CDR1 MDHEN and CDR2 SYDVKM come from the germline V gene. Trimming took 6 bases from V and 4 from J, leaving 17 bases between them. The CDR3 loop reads CASRPQGGGSDTQYF. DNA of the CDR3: TGTGCCAGCAGGCCTCAAGGGGGGGGTTCAGATACGCAGTATTTT.

CDR3 loop: CASSFRWANMNTEAFF. The CDR3 nucleotides read TGTGCCAGCAGTTTTCGTTGGGCCAACATGAACACTGAAGCTTTCTTT. The J gene is TRBJ1-1, the V gene TRBV27; D is unclear. Trimming removed 3 bases at V and 0 bases at J, with 14 bases between. The CDR3 spans 16 residues. Germline assignment: CDR1 MNHEY and CDR2 SMNVEV (reference sequence).

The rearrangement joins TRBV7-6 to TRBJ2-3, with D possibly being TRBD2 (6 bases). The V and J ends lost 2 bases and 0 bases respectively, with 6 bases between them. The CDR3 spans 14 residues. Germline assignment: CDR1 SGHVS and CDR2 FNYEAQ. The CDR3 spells CASSLRGSTDTQYF. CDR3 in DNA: TGTGCCAGCAGCTTACGGGGGAGCACAGATACGCAGTATTTT. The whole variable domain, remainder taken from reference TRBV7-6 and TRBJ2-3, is GAGVSQSPRYKVTKRGQDVALRCDPISGHVSLYWYRQALGQGPEFLTYFNYEAQQDKSGLPNDRFSAERPEGSISTLTIQRTEQRDSAMYRCASSLRGSTDTQYFGPGTRLTVL.

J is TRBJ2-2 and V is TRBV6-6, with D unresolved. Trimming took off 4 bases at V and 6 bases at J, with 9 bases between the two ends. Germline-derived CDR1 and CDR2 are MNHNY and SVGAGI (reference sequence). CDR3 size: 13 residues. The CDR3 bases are TGTGCCAGCAGTTTCAACCAACCCGGGGAGCTGTTTTTT. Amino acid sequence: CASSFNQPGELFF.

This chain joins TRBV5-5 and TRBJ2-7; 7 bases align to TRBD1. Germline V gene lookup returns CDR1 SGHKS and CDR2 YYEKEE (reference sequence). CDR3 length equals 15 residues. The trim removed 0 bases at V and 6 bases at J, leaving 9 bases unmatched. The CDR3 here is CASSLVGQSMVEQYF. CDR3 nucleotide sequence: TGTGCCAGCAGCTTGGTGGGACAGAGCATGGTCGAGCAGTACTTC.

Written as DNA, the CDR3 is TGCGCCAGCAGCCCGACAGACAGGACAGATGGCTACACCTTC. This gives the protein CASSPTDRTDGYTF. The genes are TRBV4-1 and TRBJ1-2; TRBD1 might be the D (6 bases). The CDR3 loop spans 14 amino acids. Looked up from germline, CDR1 is MGHRA and CDR2 is YSYEKL. Trimming pared 4 bases from V and 6 bases from J, leaving 15 bases between.